These 9 T cell receptor beta chains originate from one sample sequenced in a study of human T cells and chemical hapten exposure. MiXCR, run by TCRdb on the RACE reads, gives a single entry per CDR3 protein. The sample gives roughly 100,000 distinct CDR3 sequences, more than 10% of which show up once; more than 2.5% is in the top ten. Time point specified: pre-sensitization, week 0. Noted treatment: therapeutic diphenylcyclopropenone sensitization with weekly scalp DPC. The starting material was whole blood, obtained in connection with sensitization to the hapten diphenylcyclopropenone (DPC). All receptors derive from a woman aged 55-70 years with alopecia areata. Some clones in this sample may be carry-over from other donors' samples.

This clonotype was recorded many times. The V call is TRBV5-1, the J call TRBJ2-1, with 11 bases identical to TRBD2. V gave up 2 bases and J gave up 2 bases; unmatched junction bases: 9. CDR1 and CDR2 (germline): SGHRS, YFSETQ. This CDR3 has 18 residues. The CDR3 loop reads CASSLSHLAGGTYNEQFF. In nucleotides, the CDR3 is TGCGCCAGCAGCTTATCGCATCTAGCGGGGGGTACCTACAATGAGCAGTTCTTC.

At least ten counts were recorded for this clonotype. The gene calls are TRBV5-1 and TRBJ1-2, with no clear D. The CDR3 runs to 13 residues. V was trimmed by 0 bases and J by 2 bases, leaving 5 bases between them. CDR1 SGHRS and CDR2 YFSETQ come from the germline V gene. The CDR3 here is CASSLEPNYGYTF. Here the CDR3 DNA reads TGCGCCAGCAGCTTGGAACCGAACTATGGCTACACCTTC. Complete variable domain (other parts from reference TRBV5-1 and TRBJ1-2): KAGVTQTPRYLIKTRGQQVTLSCSPISGHRSVSWYQQTPGQGLQFLFEYFSETQRNKGNFPGRFSGRQFSNSRSEMNVSTLELGDSALYLCASSLEPNYGYTFGSGTRLTVV.

The chain carries TRBV29-1 and TRBJ2-1, with D possibly TRBD1 on 5 matching bases. Trimming removed 0 bases from V and 4 bases from J, with 22 bases in between. CDR1 SQVTM and CDR2 ANQGSEA come from the germline V gene. CDR3 length equals 18 residues. The DNA of the CDR3 is TGCAGCGTTGAAGATCGCCGACAGACCCTTCTAGAATACAATGAGCAGTTCTTC. It translates to CSVEDRRQTLLEYNEQFF.

The genes are TRBV6-2 or TRBV6-3 and TRBJ2-3; possibly TRBD2 for D (5 bases). Germline values: CDR1 MNHEY, CDR2 SVGEGT. V lost 0 bases to trimming and J lost 6 bases, with 7 bases between them. This CDR3 has 13 residues. Here the CDR3 DNA reads TGTGCCAGCAGTTACTCCTCGGGGGATACGCAGTATTTT. Translating it yields CASSYSSGDTQYF.

This clonotype was observed at least ten times. The chain has TRBV9 and TRBJ1-3; D is unclear. CDR3 length equals 14 residues. CDR1 is SGDLS and CDR2 is YYNGEE in the germline V gene. With 1 base removed from V and 2 bases from J, the gap between germline ends came to 7 bases. The CDR3 region has the DNA TGTGCCAGCAGCGTAAAGGGAGCTGGAAACACCATATATTTT. As protein: CASSVKGAGNTIYF.

This clonotype was observed a handful of times. The rearrangement uses TRBV14 and TRBJ2-5; D might be TRBD1 (5 bases). Germline values: CDR1 SGHDN, CDR2 FVKESK. Trimming took off 0 bases at V and 5 bases at J, with 10 bases between the two ends. The CDR3 has 14 amino acids. The CDR3 reads CASSQERQLETQYF. In DNA, the CDR3 is TGTGCCAGCAGCCAAGAACGACAGTTGGAGACCCAGTACTTC.

This clonotype showed up many times. CDR3 in amino acids: CSVDVGGGYGYTF. The CDR3 nucleotides are TGCAGCGTTGACGTAGGGGGGGGCTATGGCTACACCTTC. The chain carries TRBV29-1 and TRBJ1-2, with D tentatively TRBD1 (6 bases). CDR3 length: 13 residues. Germline loops: CDR1 SQVTM, CDR2 ANQGSEA. The V gene lost 3 bases and the J gene lost 4 bases, with 12 bases spanning the gap.

Regarding this clonotype: This clone may be a read error of a much larger clone one base away. CDR3 in amino acids: CASIPGAGGKASF. The CDR3 region has the DNA TGTGCCAGCATACCCGGGGCAGGGGGAAAAGCTTCCTTT. The chain couples TRBV7-6 to TRBJ1-1; TRBD1 aligns across 7 bases. Per germline, CDR1 SGHVS and CDR2 FNYEAQ. CDR3 length: 13 amino acids.

V and J are TRBV29-1 and TRBJ1-2; D unresolved. This CDR3 has 9 residues. Germline V lookup: CDR1 SQVTM, CDR2 ANQGSEA. V lost 7 bases to trimming and J lost 1 base, with 1 base between them. In DNA form, the CDR3 reads TGCAGCGATAACTATGGCTACACCTTC. It is translated as CSDNYGYTF. The whole variable domain, remainder taken from reference TRBV29-1 and TRBJ1-2, is SAVISQKPSRDICQRGTSLTIQCQVDSQVTMMFWYRQQPGQSLTLIATANQGSEATYESGFVIDKFPISRPNLTFSTLTVSNMSPEDSSIYLCSDNYGYTFGSGTRLTVV.